The clone carrying this T cell receptor beta chain was picked up many times. Between the trimmed V and J ends, which lost 0 bases and 3 bases, there was a span of 11 bases. CDR1 and CDR2 from the germline V gene are DFQATT and SNEGSKA (reference sequence). This CDR3 contains 14 residues. MiXCR, applied by TCRdb to the 5' RACE reads, yields one record per CDR3 protein. Of just over 95,000 distinct CDR3 sequences listed, 3.5% to 4% are singletons. This sample is drawn from a study of neurological immune-mediated disorders. The sample taken for sequencing was PBMCs. The source is a woman aged 18-35 years with multiple sclerosis. This chain joins TRBV20-1 and TRBJ1-1; D possibly corresponds to TRBD1 (5 bases). CDR3 region: CSARDVGGDTEAFF. CDR3 in DNA: TGCAGTGCTAGAGATGTGGGGGGAGACACTGAAGCTTTCTTT.